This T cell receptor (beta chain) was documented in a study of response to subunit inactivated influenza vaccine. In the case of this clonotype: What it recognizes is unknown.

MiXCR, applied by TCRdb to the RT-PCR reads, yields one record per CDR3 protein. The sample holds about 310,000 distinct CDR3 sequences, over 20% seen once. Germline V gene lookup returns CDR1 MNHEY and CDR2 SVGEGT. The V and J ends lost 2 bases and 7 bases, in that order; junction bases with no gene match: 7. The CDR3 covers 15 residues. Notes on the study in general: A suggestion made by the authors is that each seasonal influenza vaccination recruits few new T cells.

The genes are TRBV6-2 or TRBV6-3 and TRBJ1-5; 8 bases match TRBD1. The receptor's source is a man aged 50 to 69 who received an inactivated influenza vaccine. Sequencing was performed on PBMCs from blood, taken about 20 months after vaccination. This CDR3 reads CASSYGDRGGQPQHF. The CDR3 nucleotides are TGTGCCAGCAGTTACGGAGACAGGGGCGGACAGCCCCAGCATTTT.